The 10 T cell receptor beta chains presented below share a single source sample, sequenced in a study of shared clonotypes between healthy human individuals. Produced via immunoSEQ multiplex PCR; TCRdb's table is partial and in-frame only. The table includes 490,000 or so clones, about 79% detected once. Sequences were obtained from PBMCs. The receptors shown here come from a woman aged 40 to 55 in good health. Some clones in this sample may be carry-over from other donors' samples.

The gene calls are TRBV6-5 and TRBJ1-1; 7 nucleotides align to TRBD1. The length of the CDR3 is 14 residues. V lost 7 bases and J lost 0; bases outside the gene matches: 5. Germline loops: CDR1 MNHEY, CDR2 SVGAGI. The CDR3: CASKGGVMNTEAFF. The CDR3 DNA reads TGTGCCAGCAAAGGGGGCGTGATGAACACTGAAGCTTTCTTT.

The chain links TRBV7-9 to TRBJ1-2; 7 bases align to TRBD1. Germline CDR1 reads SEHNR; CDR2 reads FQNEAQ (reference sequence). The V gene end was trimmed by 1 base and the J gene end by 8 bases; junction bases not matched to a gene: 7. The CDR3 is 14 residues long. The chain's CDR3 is CASSLVGRGFGYTF. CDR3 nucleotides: TGTGCCAGCAGCTTAGTCGGCAGGGGGTTCGGCTACACCTTC.

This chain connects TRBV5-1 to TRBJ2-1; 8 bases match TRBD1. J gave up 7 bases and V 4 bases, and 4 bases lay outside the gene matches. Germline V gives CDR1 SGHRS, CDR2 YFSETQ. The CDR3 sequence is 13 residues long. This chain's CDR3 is CASSPGQANEQFF. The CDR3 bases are TGCGCCAGCAGCCCGGGACAGGCGAATGAGCAGTTCTTC.

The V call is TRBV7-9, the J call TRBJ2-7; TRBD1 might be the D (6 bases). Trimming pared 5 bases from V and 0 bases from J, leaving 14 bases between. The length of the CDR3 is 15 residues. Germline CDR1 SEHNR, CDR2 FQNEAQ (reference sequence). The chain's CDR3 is CASSQTQGSSYEQYF. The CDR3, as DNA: TGTGCCAGCAGCCAAACCCAGGGGAGCTCCTACGAGCAGTACTTC.

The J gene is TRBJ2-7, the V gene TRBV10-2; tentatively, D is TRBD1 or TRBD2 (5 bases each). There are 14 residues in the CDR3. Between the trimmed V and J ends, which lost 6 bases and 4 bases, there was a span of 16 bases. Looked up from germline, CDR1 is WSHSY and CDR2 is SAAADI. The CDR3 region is CASSHLGTTYEQYF. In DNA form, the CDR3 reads TGCGCCAGCAGCCACCTAGGGACCACATACGAGCAGTACTTC.

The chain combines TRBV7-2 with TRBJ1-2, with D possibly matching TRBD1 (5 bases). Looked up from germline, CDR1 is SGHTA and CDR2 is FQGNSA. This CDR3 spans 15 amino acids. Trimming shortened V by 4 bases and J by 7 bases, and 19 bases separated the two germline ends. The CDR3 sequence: CASSSGPTQRSGYTF. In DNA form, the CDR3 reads TGTGCCAGCAGCTCGGGACCCACCCAACGTAGTGGCTACACCTTC. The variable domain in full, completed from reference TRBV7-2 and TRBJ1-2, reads GAGVSQSPSNKVTEKGKDVELRCDPISGHTALYWYRQSLGQGLEFLIYFQGNSAPDKSGLPSDRFSAERTGGSVSTLTIQRTQQEDSAVYLCASSSGPTQRSGYTFGSGTRLTVV.

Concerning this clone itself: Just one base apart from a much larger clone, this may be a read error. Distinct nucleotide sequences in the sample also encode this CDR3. CDR3 loop: CAWSVGGGTGELFF. The CDR3 nucleotides read TGTGCCTGGAGTGTAGGGGGAGGCACCGGGGAGCTGTTTTTT. V is TRBV30 and J is TRBJ2-2, with D perhaps being TRBD1 or TRBD2 (6 bases each). CDR3 length: 14 amino acids. Germline CDR1 and CDR2: GTSNPN and SVGIG (reference sequence). Trimming took off 0 bases at V and 4 bases at J, with 9 bases between the two ends.

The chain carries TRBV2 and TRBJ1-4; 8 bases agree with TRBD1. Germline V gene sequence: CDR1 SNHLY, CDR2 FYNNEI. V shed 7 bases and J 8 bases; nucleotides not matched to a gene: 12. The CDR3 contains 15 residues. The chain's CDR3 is CASTLIGQGAEKLFF. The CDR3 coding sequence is TGTGCCAGCACCCTTATCGGGCAGGGGGCGGAAAAACTGTTTTTT.

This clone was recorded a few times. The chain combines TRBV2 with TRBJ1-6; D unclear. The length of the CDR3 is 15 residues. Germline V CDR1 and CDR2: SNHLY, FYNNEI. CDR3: CVTSRRSSYNSPLHF. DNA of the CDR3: TGTGTCACCTCTCGGAGGAGCTCCTATAATTCACCCCTCCACTTT.

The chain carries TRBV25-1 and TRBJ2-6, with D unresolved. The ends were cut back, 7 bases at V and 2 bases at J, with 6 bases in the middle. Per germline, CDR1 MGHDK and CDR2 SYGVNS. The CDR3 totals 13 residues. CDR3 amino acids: CASIGAGANVLTF. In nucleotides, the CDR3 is TGTGCCAGCATTGGGGCTGGGGCCAACGTCCTGACTTTC.